Listed below are T cell receptor beta chains from one sample, sequenced in a study of blood T cell repertoires in COVID-19. Here immunoSEQ multiplex PCR was the method, and the copy in TCRdb shows in-frame clones only, minus some. The table shows 350,000 to 450,000 clones, with more than 70% occurring only once. The sample was PBMCs or T cells enriched from blood (not recorded which). The receptor set was obtained from a middle-aged man in a cohort exposed to, infected with or recovered from COVID-19 (not recorded which). Both conserved end residues are part of each CDR3. Fields, in order: CDR3 protein, CDR3 DNA, J gene, D gene, V gene. A D gene is named only where the DNA matches it firmly.

cdr3_aa: CASSRGTGYGYTF; cdr3_nt: TGTGCCAGCAGCCGGGGGACAGGCTATGGCTACACCTTC; j_call: TRBJ1-2; d_call: TRBD1; v_call: TRBV5-6
cdr3_aa: CASSLVAVKETQYF; cdr3_nt: TGCGCCAGCAGCTTGGTAGCTGTAAAAGAGACCCAGTACTTC; j_call: TRBJ2-5; d_call: .; v_call: TRBV5-1
cdr3_aa: CASSPRQGAYQPQHF; cdr3_nt: TGTGCCAGCAGTCCGCGACAGGGGGCATATCAGCCCCAGCATTTT; j_call: TRBJ1-5; d_call: TRBD1; v_call: TRBV28
cdr3_aa: CASSRDRGVVHEQYF; cdr3_nt: TGTGCCAGCAGCCGAGACAGGGGAGTTGTCCACGAGCAGTACTTC; j_call: TRBJ2-7; d_call: TRBD1; v_call: TRBV7-9
cdr3_aa: CASSLFSSGAYEQYF; cdr3_nt: TGTGCCAGCAGCTTATTCTCTAGCGGGGCCTACGAGCAGTACTTC; j_call: TRBJ2-7; d_call: TRBD2; v_call: TRBV7-2
cdr3_aa: CASSMSGPTEAFF; cdr3_nt: TGTGCCAGTAGTATGAGCGGGCCCACTGAAGCTTTCTTT; j_call: TRBJ1-1; d_call: .; v_call: TRBV19
cdr3_aa: CATSRDRRTAYEQYF; cdr3_nt: TGTGCCACCAGCAGAGATCGTAGGACAGCCTACGAGCAGTACTTC; j_call: TRBJ2-7; d_call: .; v_call: TRBV15
cdr3_aa: CASSLGQGLNTEAFF; cdr3_nt: TGTGCCAGCAGCTTAGGACAGGGTTTGAACACTGAAGCTTTCTTT; j_call: TRBJ1-1; d_call: TRBD1; v_call: TRBV7-9
cdr3_aa: CASSRGLGNYGYTF; cdr3_nt: TGTGCCAGTAGCAGAGGGCTGGGCAACTATGGCTACACCTTC; j_call: TRBJ1-2; d_call: .; v_call: TRBV19
cdr3_aa: CASSGQLNTEAFF; cdr3_nt: TGTGCCAGCAGCGGACAGCTGAACACTGAAGCTTTCTTT; j_call: TRBJ1-1; d_call: .; v_call: TRBV6-5
cdr3_aa: CASSKTSQGTNHYNEQFF; cdr3_nt: TGCGCCAGCAGCAAAACCTCACAGGGGACGAACCATTACAATGAGCAGTTCTTC; j_call: TRBJ2-1; d_call: TRBD1; v_call: TRBV5-1
cdr3_aa: CASSSMNTEAFF; cdr3_nt: TGTGCCAGCAGCTCCATGAACACTGAAGCTTTCTTT; j_call: TRBJ1-1; d_call: .; v_call: TRBV5-6
cdr3_aa: CASTADYYLGELFF; cdr3_nt: TGTGCCAGCACCGCGGACTACTACCTAGGGGAGCTGTTTTTT; j_call: TRBJ2-2; d_call: .; v_call: TRBV6-5
cdr3_aa: CAISLTGSAINEQFF; cdr3_nt: TGTGCCATCAGCCTTACAGGGTCGGCCATCAATGAGCAGTTCTTC; j_call: TRBJ2-1; d_call: .; v_call: TRBV10-3
cdr3_aa: CASSLEQGASYGYTF; cdr3_nt: TGCGCCAGCAGCTTGGAGCAGGGGGCGTCCTATGGCTACACCTTC; j_call: TRBJ1-2; d_call: TRBD1; v_call: TRBV5-1
cdr3_aa: CASSELAGLHNEQFF; cdr3_nt: TGTGCCAGCAGTGAACTAGCGGGCCTACACAATGAGCAGTTCTTC; j_call: TRBJ2-1; d_call: TRBD2; v_call: TRBV6-1
cdr3_aa: CSASLGDNEQFF; cdr3_nt: TGCAGTGCTAGTCTCGGGGACAATGAGCAGTTCTTC; j_call: TRBJ2-1; d_call: .; v_call: TRBV20-1